This T cell receptor beta chain appears in the sequencing data of a study of blood T cell repertoires in COVID-19. TCRdb's table, derived via immunoSEQ multiplex PCR, lists solely in-frame clones and lacks some. The table lists just under 350,000 clones, roughly 89% of them singletons. Unmatched junction bases numbered 7, after V lost 4 bases and J lost 8 bases. The germline CDR1 and CDR2 sequences are GTSNPN and SVGIG (reference sequence). This CDR3 spans 13 amino acids. Sequencing was done on a sample of peripheral blood. This clonotype was sampled from a woman aged 18-30 years who had recovered from COVID-19. This rearrangement joins TRBV30 to TRBJ1-1; the match to TRBD1 covers 10 bases. CDR3 residues: CAWTPGQGWEAFF. CDR3 nucleotide sequence: TGTGCCTGGACGCCGGGACAGGGGTGGGAAGCTTTCTTT.